The clone carrying this T cell receptor (beta chain) has at least ten counts. The antigen remains undetermined. TCRbeta libraries were built with three rounds of nested PCR, modified from ARM-PCR. TCRdb independently ran MiXCR on the multiplex PCR reads; one entry per CDR3 protein. There are approximately 140,000 distinct CDR3 sequences in the sample; about 71% occur only once, and around a sixth lies in the top ten. The sample originates from a study of tumor and adjacent non-tumor tissue in lung cancer. Study-level information: There were 11 to 13 adenocarcinoma, a couple of squamous cell carcinoma and 1 small cell lung cancer cases.

The study, taken as a whole, reports: Normal lung showed higher cumulative top 100 clone frequency than tumor. Significantly higher TCR diversity was found in tumor than normal lung.

RNA was extracted from bulk tissue without any cell sorting. Donors were chemotherapy-naive, newly diagnosed lung cancer surgical patients in China, August–late 2014. The CDR3 runs 15 residues. V shed 4 bases and J shed 1 base, with 11 bases lying between them. From germline, CDR1 is SQVTM and CDR2 ANQGSEA. The sequence was collected from a man in his fifties or sixties with small cell lung cancer. V and J are TRBV29-1 and TRBJ2-6; no clear D gene. Sequenced: lung tumor tissue. The CDR3 reads CSVGWQSSGANVLTF. CDR3 in DNA: TGCAGCGTTGGTTGGCAGTCGTCTGGGGCCAACGTCCTGACTTTC.